Described below is a single TCR beta chain sequence and its context. The sample belongs to a study of blood T cell repertoires in COVID-19. Study-level information: Sample material is recorded as cDNA or gDNA derived from T cells, B-cell-depleted T cells, or PBMCs.

In the authors' workflow: By means of reference gene primer amplification, nucleated cell counts were estimated. Libraries were prepared by immunoSEQ multiplex PCR; TCRdb keeps only in-frame clonotypes and omits some of them. V, J and clone size derive from that table, while D and trimming were established from the DNA sequence. The sample carries around 97,000 clones, roughly 87% recorded once. V dropped 0 bases and J dropped 7 bases, with 13 bases sitting between them. The CDR3 is 15 residues long. The germline V gene encodes CDR1 SGHDN and CDR2 FVKESK. The chain recombines TRBV14 with TRBJ2-1, with D possibly TRBD1 on 5 matching bases. The clonotype originates from a human donor in a cohort sampled during active COVID-19. Sequenced input: peripheral blood. CDR3 DNA: TGTGCCAGCAGCCAAGATCAGGGTCTTGGGAATGAGCAGTTCTTC. The encoded protein is CASSQDQGLGNEQFF.